This TCR beta chain was sequenced in a study of blood T cell repertoires in COVID-19. Study-wide context: COVID-19 samples, acute and convalescent, were from the United States, Italy and Spain. T cells, B-cell-depleted T cells, or PBMCs supplied cDNA or gDNA.

The CDR3 runs to 12 residues. The germline gives CDR1 SEHNR, CDR2 FQNEAQ (reference sequence). V shed 3 bases and J shed 5 bases, with 7 bases lying between them. Authors' analysis steps: How many nucleated cells were present was estimated from reference gene primer amplification. Generated by immunoSEQ multiplex PCR, the TCRdb table keeps only in-frame clones and is missing some. V and J calls and clone size follow that table, whereas D and trimming were derived from the DNA. The table shows around 320,000 clones, with just under 90% occurring only once. The sequence derives from a woman aged 45-60 years who had been exposed to COVID-19. The rearrangement uses TRBV7-9 and TRBJ1-1, with D possibly being TRBD1 (5 bases). Sequencing input: PBMCs or T cells enriched from blood (not recorded which). The CDR3 DNA is TGTGCCAGCAGCTTGTCAGGGACTGAAGCTTTCTTT. This translates into CASSLSGTEAFF.